The 29 T cell receptor beta chains reported below all come from one sample, sequenced in a study of human T cells and chemical hapten exposure. TCRdb fed the RACE reads into MiXCR, producing one record per CDR3 protein. The table has 200,000 to 300,000 distinct CDR3 sequences, more than 6.5% seen once. The time point was: pre-sensitization, week 0. Treatment here: therapeutic diphenylcyclopropenone sensitization with weekly scalp DPC. Sequenced material: whole blood, taken in connection with sensitization to the hapten diphenylcyclopropenone (DPC). The receptors stem from a woman aged 35 to 49 with alopecia areata. Some clones in this sample may be carry-over from other donors' samples.

This clonotype was seen more than once but under ten times. The chain combines TRBV20-1 with TRBJ1-5, with TRBD1 matching 7 bases. In germline, CDR1 is DFQATT, CDR2 SNEGSKA (reference sequence). This CDR3 is built from 15 residues. Unmatched junction bases numbered 8, after V lost 6 bases and J lost 0 bases. The CDR3 DNA follows: TGCAGTGCAAACGCCGGGACAGATAGCAATCAGCCCCAGCATTTT. Translating gives CSANAGTDSNQPQHF.

This clonotype was counted a few times. The chain couples TRBV6-5 to TRBJ2-2, with D unresolved. Germline CDR1 and CDR2: MNHEY and SVGAGI. The V end lost 2 bases, the J end lost 1 base, and 8 bases lay between the germline ends. CDR3 size: 15 residues. The CDR3 DNA reads as TGTGCCAGCAGTTACGGTCTCCGGAACACCGGGGAGCTGTTTTTT. It specifies CASSYGLRNTGELFF.

This clonotype appeared many times. The chain is built from TRBV11-2 and TRBJ1-2; 9 bases are a match to TRBD1. Per germline, CDR1 SGHAT and CDR2 FQNNGV. J gave up 0 bases and V 5 bases, and 4 bases lay outside the gene matches. This CDR3 comprises 15 residues. CDR3 in DNA: TGTGCCAGCAGCCCTACAGGGGGCTCTAACTATGGCTACACCTTC. Its protein is CASSPTGGSNYGYTF.

This chain links TRBV9 with TRBJ1-1; a weak D match, TRBD1 (5 bases). The CDR3 spans 13 residues. The V end was cut by 7 bases, the J end by 0 bases, with 10 bases between. The germline V gene encodes CDR1 SGDLS and CDR2 YYNGEE. This chain's CDR3 is CASGGAMNTEAFF. The DNA of the CDR3 is TGTGCCAGCGGAGGGGCCATGAACACTGAAGCTTTCTTT. The full variable domain, completed using reference TRBV9 and TRBJ1-1, is DSGVTQTPKHLITATGQRVTLRCSPRSGDLSVYWYQQSLDQGLQFLIQYYNGEERAKGNILERFSAQQFPDLHSELNLSSLELGDSALYFCASGGAMNTEAFFGQGTRLTVV.

The chain carries TRBV9 and TRBJ1-1; D uncertain. Germline CDR1 and CDR2: SGDLS and YYNGEE. V lost 3 bases and J lost 6, with 12 bases in between. The length of the CDR3 is 13 residues. The CDR3 nucleotides are TGTGCCAGCAGCGGACTGGGATATTCTGAAGCTTTCTTT. Amino acid sequence: CASSGLGYSEAFF.

This clonotype was observed a handful of times. This chain uses TRBV6-6 with TRBJ1-2; a possible D gene is TRBD1 (5 bases). V was cut by 5 bases and J by 0 bases, with 13 bases left in between. Germline CDR1 is MNHNY and CDR2 is SVGAGI (reference sequence). The CDR3 spans 15 residues. DNA for the CDR3: TGTGCCAGCAGTCCTTCGACAGAAGCTAACTATGGCTACACCTTC. This codes for CASSPSTEANYGYTF.

The table lists this clonotype with many counts. CDR3 sequence: CASSLDSGPYEQYF. DNA of the CDR3: TGTGCCAGCAGTTTGGATAGCGGTCCCTACGAGCAGTACTTC. The V gene is TRBV12-3 or TRBV12-4, the J gene TRBJ2-7; TRBD2 might be the D (6 bases). This CDR3 contains 14 residues. The V end was cut by 3 bases, the J end by 2 bases, with 11 bases between.

This chain connects TRBV6-2 or TRBV6-3 to TRBJ1-6, with TRBD1 matching over 7 bases. In germline, CDR1 is MNHEY, CDR2 SVGEGT. V gave up 8 bases and J gave up 2 bases; unmatched junction bases: 6. This CDR3 has 15 amino acids. CDR3 region: CASSKGQTYNSPLHF. The CDR3 region has the DNA TGTGCCAGCTCTAAGGGACAGACCTATAATTCACCCCTCCACTTT.

This clonotype was found a few times. The J gene is TRBJ1-6, the V gene TRBV7-2; TRBD1 matches 8 bases. The CDR3 runs to 16 residues. J was trimmed by 6 bases and V by 2 bases; bases with no gene match: 6. Germline CDR1 and CDR2: SGHTA and FQGNSA. The CDR3 sequence is CASSLLQGGFNSPLHF. In DNA form, the CDR3 reads TGTGCCAGCAGCTTACTACAGGGGGGCTTTAATTCACCCCTCCACTTT. The whole variable domain, remainder taken from reference TRBV7-2 and TRBJ1-6, is GAGVSQSPSNKVTEKGKDVELRCDPISGHTALYWYRQSLGQGLEFLIYFQGNSAPDKSGLPSDRFSAERTGGSVSTLTIQRTQQEDSAVYLCASSLLQGGFNSPLHFGNGTRLTVT.

This clonotype turned up a few times. This chain links TRBV7-3 with TRBJ1-1; D is undetermined. Per germline, CDR1 SGHTA and CDR2 FQGTGA. The V gene lost 6 bases and the J gene lost 6 bases, with 8 bases spanning the gap. CDR3 length: 11 residues. The CDR3 loop is CASRAEAEAFF. CDR3 nucleotides: TGTGCCAGCAGAGCGGAGGCTGAAGCTTTCTTT.

The V and J genes are TRBV6-5 and TRBJ2-5; TRBD2 matches 8 bases. The CDR3 contains 14 residues. V was pared by 2 bases and J by 4 bases, with 3 bases of the junction left unmatched. The germline V gene has CDR1 MNHEY and CDR2 SVGAGI. The DNA of the CDR3 is TGTGCCAGCAGTTACAGGGCGGGAGGAGAGACCCAGTACTTC. Its translation is CASSYRAGGETQYF.

The table lists this clonotype with a few counts. This rearrangement joins TRBV20-1 to TRBJ1-5; D perhaps matches TRBD1 (5 bases). CDR1 DFQATT and CDR2 SNEGSKA come from the germline V gene (reference sequence). This CDR3 is built from 16 residues. Trimming pared 6 bases from V and 0 bases from J, leaving 18 bases between. The DNA of the CDR3 is TGCAGTGCAAGTACCAGGGATATCTATAGCAATCAGCCCCAGCATTTT. Its translation: CSASTRDIYSNQPQHF.

This clonotype was seen a handful of times. The chain employs TRBV2 and TRBJ2-2; D gene ambiguous. Per germline, CDR1 SNHLY and CDR2 FYNNEI. The germline V and J ends were trimmed by 6 bases and 1 base, with 6 bases remaining between them. The CDR3 covers 13 residues. The CDR3 bases are TGTGCCAGCAGGTCACAGAACACCGGGGAGCTGTTTTTT. Protein sequence: CASRSQNTGELFF.

The V call is TRBV21-1, the J call TRBJ2-1. TRBV21-1 is a pseudogene segment. The CDR3 is 16 amino acids. The CDR3 here is CASSNIADGVENEQFF. As DNA, the CDR3 is TGTGCCAGCAGCAATATAGCCGATGGAGTGGAAAATGAGCAGTTCTTC.

The table lists this clonotype with many counts. The chain has TRBV6-6 and TRBJ2-7; 10 bases map to TRBD1. The CDR3 runs to 15 residues. Germline assignment: CDR1 MNHNY and CDR2 SVGAGI (reference sequence). V dropped 7 bases and J dropped 0; count of bases not matched to a gene: 6. The CDR3 region is CASTGWDRGSYEQYF. The CDR3 DNA reads as TGTGCCAGCACCGGCTGGGACAGGGGCTCCTACGAGCAGTACTTC.

The CDR3 loop is CASSRGSNNSPLHF. Written as DNA, the CDR3 is TGTGCCAGCAGCCGAGGGAGTAATAATTCACCCCTCCACTTT. This chain joins TRBV7-2 and TRBJ1-6, with no clear D. V was cut by 5 bases and J by 5 bases, with 10 bases left in between. The CDR3 loop spans 14 amino acids. The germline gives CDR1 SGHTA, CDR2 FQGNSA.

V is TRBV5-5 and J is TRBJ1-1; maybe TRBD1 (5 bases). The germline CDR1 and CDR2 sequences are SGHKS and YYEKEE (reference sequence). V was shortened by 0 bases and J by 2 bases, with 8 bases between the two germline ends. The CDR3 is made up of 14 amino acids. The DNA for the CDR3 is TGTGCCAGCAGCTTGGGGACATCCAACACTGAAGCTTTCTTT. Its protein product is CASSLGTSNTEAFF.

The CDR3 DNA sequence: TGTGCCAGCAGCTTCCGTTCCCGGGGTTTGGGGCACGAGCAGTACTTC. Its protein is CASSFRSRGLGHEQYF. The chain carries TRBV3-1 and TRBJ2-7; D may be TRBD1 or TRBD2 (5 bases each). CDR1 and CDR2 (germline): LGHDT, YNNKEL (reference sequence). Deletions cut 5 bases from V and 5 bases from J, with 22 bases between. The CDR3 consists of 16 residues.

This clonotype was seen more than once but under ten times. The chain links TRBV15 to TRBJ2-3; 8 bases line up with TRBD2. Germline assignment: CDR1 LNHNV and CDR2 YYDKDF (reference sequence). The CDR3 is 16 residues long. With 1 base clipped from V and 6 bases from J, the junction kept 9 bases outside the gene matches. The CDR3 bases are TGTGCCACCAGCAGAGCTACTAGCGGCCTGACGGATACGCAGTATTTT. The encoded protein is CATSRATSGLTDTQYF.

This clonotype was counted a few times. The chain recombines TRBV5-1 with TRBJ2-7; TRBD2 matches at 7 bases. The CDR3 loop spans 15 amino acids. Germline CDR1 and CDR2: SGHRS and YFSETQ. The ends lost 4 bases at V and 1 base at J; junction bases unmatched: 8. DNA of the CDR3: TGCGCCAGCAGCCCCGTGGCTAGCGGTTCCTACGAGCAGTACTTC. Amino acids: CASSPVASGSYEQYF.

In this sample, this clonotype turned up a few times. The chain carries TRBV29-1 and TRBJ2-1, with 9 bases identical to TRBD2. Per germline, CDR1 SQVTM and CDR2 ANQGSEA. The CDR3 is made up of 13 amino acids. J lost 10 bases, V lost 8 bases, and 12 bases had no gene match. This CDR3 reads CSSIGTSHGEQFF. Written as DNA, the CDR3 is TGCAGCTCGATCGGGACTAGCCATGGGGAGCAGTTCTTC.

CDR3 nucleotides: TGTGCCAGCAGGACACAGGGAGGGGAGACCCAGTACTTC. Protein sequence: CASRTQGGETQYF. V usage is TRBV2 and J usage is TRBJ2-5, with D perhaps matching TRBD2 (7 bases). This CDR3 comprises 13 residues. Germline V gene sequence: CDR1 SNHLY, CDR2 FYNNEI. Trimming removed 6 bases from V and 5 bases from J, with 13 bases in between.

The V gene is TRBV11-2, the J gene TRBJ2-3, with D possibly being TRBD2 (5 bases). The CDR3 length is 14 residues. Germline values: CDR1 SGHAT, CDR2 FQNNGV. V was shortened by 2 bases and J by 4 bases, with 10 bases between the two germline ends. The CDR3 loop reads CASSLHTGSDTQYF. The CDR3 DNA is TGTGCCAGCAGCTTACATACGGGATCAGATACGCAGTATTTT. The full variable domain, completed using reference TRBV11-2 and TRBJ2-3, is EAGVAQSPRYKIIEKRQSVAFWCNPISGHATLYWYQQILGQGPKLLIQFQNNGVVDDSQLPKDRFSAERLKGVDSTLKIQPAKLEDSAVYLCASSLHTGSDTQYFGPGTRLTVL.

The chain links TRBV10-3 to TRBJ2-7; D unresolved. The germline V gene encodes CDR1 ENHRY and CDR2 SYGVKD. The CDR3 is made up of 14 amino acids. The germline V and J ends were trimmed by 0 bases and 4 bases, with 10 bases remaining between them. CDR3 region: CAISESASEYEQYF. The CDR3 DNA sequence: TGTGCCATCAGTGAGTCTGCGTCCGAGTACGAGCAGTACTTC.

This clonotype was observed a handful of times. The rearrangement links TRBV20-1 to TRBJ2-5; D is uncertain. V dropped 0 bases and J dropped 1 base, with 6 bases sitting between them. Germline V gene sequence: CDR1 DFQATT, CDR2 SNEGSKA (reference sequence). The CDR3 has 13 amino acids. The CDR3 nucleotides are TGCAGTGCTAGAGATCTGGGCCAAGAGACCCAGTACTTC. Amino acids: CSARDLGQETQYF.

This clonotype was recorded at least ten times. The CDR3 coding sequence is TGTGCCAGCAGCCTCGGGCTAGTAAAGGGCGGCGGGGAGCTGTTTTTT. Amino acid sequence: CASSLGLVKGGGELFF. The chain combines TRBV12-3 or TRBV12-4 with TRBJ2-2; D not resolved. There are 16 residues in the CDR3. With 6 bases removed from V and 7 bases from J, the gap between germline ends came to 21 bases.

The chain has TRBV11-2 and TRBJ1-6, with D unresolved. The CDR3 runs to 14 residues. CDR1 is SGHAT, CDR2 FQNNGV, per germline. Trimming stripped 0 bases from V and 13 bases from J, with 13 bases between. This CDR3 is CASSLDRFPWPLHF. The CDR3 DNA reads TGTGCCAGCAGCTTAGATCGTTTCCCCTGGCCCCTCCACTTT.

This clonotype turned up a few times. The chain is built from TRBV6-5 and TRBJ1-1; the D gene is possibly TRBD1 (5 bases). Germline V gives CDR1 MNHEY, CDR2 SVGAGI. V lost 6 bases to trimming and J lost 4 bases, with 18 bases between them. The CDR3 length is 15 residues. The CDR3 region has the DNA TGTGCCAGCAGGCGTGGTCTGGGGGTGATCACTGAAGCTTTCTTT. Its protein is CASRRGLGVITEAFF.

This clonotype occurred many times. This sequence joins TRBV7-2 and TRBJ2-7; D unclear. The CDR3 is made up of 16 amino acids. Germline CDR1 reads SGHTA; CDR2 reads FQGNSA. V lost 4 bases to trimming and J lost 4 bases, with 20 bases between them. CDR3 DNA: TGTGCCAGCAGCTCCCAACCTCCGCCAGCTCATTACGAGCAGTACTTC. Protein product: CASSSQPPPAHYEQYF. The variable domain in full, with the rest retrieved from reference TRBV7-2 and TRBJ2-7, is GAGVSQSPSNKVTEKGKDVELRCDPISGHTALYWYRQSLGQGLEFLIYFQGNSAPDKSGLPSDRFSAERTGGSVSTLTIQRTQQEDSAVYLCASSSQPPPAHYEQYFGPGTRLTVT.